One and the same sample provided the 2 T cell receptor beta chains below, sequenced in a study of siplizumab effects on memory and regulatory T cells. Assay used: immunoSEQ multiplex PCR; TCRdb lists only in-frame clones, some missing. This table has roughly 50,000 clones, 95% to 98% appearing once. The sample consisted of naive CD4+ T cells sorted from blood. Source of these receptors: a human donor in good health.

The rearrangement uses TRBV5-8 and TRBJ1-3; the D is unclear. The CDR3 covers 17 residues. Germline CDR1 is SGHTS and CDR2 is YDEGEE. V was pared by 0 bases and J by 0 bases, with 13 bases between. CDR3 sequence reads: CASSLVLGTYSGNTIYF. The CDR3 DNA is TGTGCCAGCAGCTTGGTTTTAGGAACCTACTCTGGAAACACCATATATTTT.

The V gene is TRBV6-1, the J gene TRBJ2-2, with TRBD2 as a possible D gene (6 bases). The CDR3 sequence is 17 residues long. Germline V gene lookup returns CDR1 MNHNS and CDR2 SASEGT. Deletions cut 0 bases from V and 6 bases from J, with 17 bases between. The CDR3 DNA sequence: TGTGCCAGCAGTGAAGCGCTTCGGCGGGGTCGTGCCGGGGAGCTGTTTTTT. Amino acid sequence: CASSEALRRGRAGELFF.